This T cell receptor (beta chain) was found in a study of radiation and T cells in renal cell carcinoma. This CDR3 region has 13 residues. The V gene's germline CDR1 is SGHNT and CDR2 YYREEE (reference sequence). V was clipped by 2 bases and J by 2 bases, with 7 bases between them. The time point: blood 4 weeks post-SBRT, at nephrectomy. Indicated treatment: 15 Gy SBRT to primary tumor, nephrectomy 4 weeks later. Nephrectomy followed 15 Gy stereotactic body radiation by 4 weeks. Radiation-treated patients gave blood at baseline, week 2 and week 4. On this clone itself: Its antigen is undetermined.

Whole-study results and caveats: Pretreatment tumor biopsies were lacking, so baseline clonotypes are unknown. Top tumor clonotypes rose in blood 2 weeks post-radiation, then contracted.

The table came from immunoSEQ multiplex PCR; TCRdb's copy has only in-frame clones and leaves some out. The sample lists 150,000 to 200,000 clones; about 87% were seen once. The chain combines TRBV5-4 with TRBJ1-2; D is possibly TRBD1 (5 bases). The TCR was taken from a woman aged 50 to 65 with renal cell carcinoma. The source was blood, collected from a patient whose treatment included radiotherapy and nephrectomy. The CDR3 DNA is TGTGCCAGCAGCTTAGACAGAAACTATGGCTACACCTTC. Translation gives CASSLDRNYGYTF. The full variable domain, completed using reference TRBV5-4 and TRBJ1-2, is ETGVTQSPTHLIKTRGQQVTLRCSSQSGHNTVSWYQQALGQGPQFIFQYYREEENGRGNFPPRFSGLQFPNYSSELNVNALELDDSALYLCASSLDRNYGYTFGSGTRLTVV.